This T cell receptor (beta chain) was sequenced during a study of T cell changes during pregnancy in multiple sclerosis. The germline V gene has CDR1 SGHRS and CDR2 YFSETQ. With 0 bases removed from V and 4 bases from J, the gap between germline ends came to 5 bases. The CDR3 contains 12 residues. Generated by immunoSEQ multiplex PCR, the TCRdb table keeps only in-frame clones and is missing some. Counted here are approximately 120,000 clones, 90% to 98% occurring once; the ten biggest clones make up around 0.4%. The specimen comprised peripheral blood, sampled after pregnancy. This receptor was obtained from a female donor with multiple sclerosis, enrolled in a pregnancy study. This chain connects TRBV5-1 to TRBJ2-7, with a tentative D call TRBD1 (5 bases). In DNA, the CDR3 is TGCGCCAGCAGCTTGGAGGGGTACGAGCAGTACTTC. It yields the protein CASSLEGYEQYF.